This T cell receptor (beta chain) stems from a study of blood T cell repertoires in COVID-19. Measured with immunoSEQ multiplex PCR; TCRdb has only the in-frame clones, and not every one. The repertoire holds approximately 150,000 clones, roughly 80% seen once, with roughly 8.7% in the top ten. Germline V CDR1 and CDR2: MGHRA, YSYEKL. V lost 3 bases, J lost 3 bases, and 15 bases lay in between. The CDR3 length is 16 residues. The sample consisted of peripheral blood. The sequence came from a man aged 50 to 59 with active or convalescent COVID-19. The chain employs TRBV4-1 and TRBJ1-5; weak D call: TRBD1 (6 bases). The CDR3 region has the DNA TGCGCCAGCAGCCAGAGCCCATCAGGGGTCAATCAGCCCCAGCATTTT. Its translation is CASSQSPSGVNQPQHF.